This T cell receptor beta chain was identified in a study of CD8 T cell repertoires and HIV-1 epitope variants. Concerning this clone: Its matching antigen is unknown. This specimen includes other DNA sequences encoding the same CDR3.

Trimming removed 2 bases at V and 4 bases at J, with 13 bases between. This CDR3 is 15 amino acids long. Germline loops: CDR1 SGDLS, CDR2 YYNGEE. The protocol was immunoSEQ multiplex PCR, while the TCRdb copy is restricted to in-frame clones and leaves out a portion. Seen here are about 5,400 clones, approximately 70% observed once, and the top ten hold approximately 40%. The clonotype comes from a male donor with HIV. The chain uses TRBV9 and TRBJ1-5; maybe TRBD1 (5 bases). The material sequenced was cultured CD8+ T cells derived from PBMCs. DNA for the CDR3: TGTGCCAGCAGCGTCGCGGGGGAAAGAAATCAGCCCCAGCATTTT. Protein product: CASSVAGERNQPQHF.